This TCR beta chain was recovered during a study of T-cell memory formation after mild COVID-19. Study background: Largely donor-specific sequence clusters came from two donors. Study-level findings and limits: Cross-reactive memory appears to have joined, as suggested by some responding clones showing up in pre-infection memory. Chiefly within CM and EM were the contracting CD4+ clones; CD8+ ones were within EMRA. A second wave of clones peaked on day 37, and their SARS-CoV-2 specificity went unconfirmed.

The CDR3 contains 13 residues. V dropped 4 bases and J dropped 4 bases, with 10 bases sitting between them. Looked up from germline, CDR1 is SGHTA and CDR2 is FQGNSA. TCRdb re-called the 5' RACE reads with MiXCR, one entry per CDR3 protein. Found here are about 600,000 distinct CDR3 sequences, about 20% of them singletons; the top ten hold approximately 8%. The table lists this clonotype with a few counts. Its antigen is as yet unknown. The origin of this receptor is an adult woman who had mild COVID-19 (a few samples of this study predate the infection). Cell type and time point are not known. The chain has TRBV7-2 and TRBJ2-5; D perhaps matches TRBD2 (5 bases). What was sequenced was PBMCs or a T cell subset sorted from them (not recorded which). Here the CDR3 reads CASSSGVRETQYF. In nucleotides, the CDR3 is TGTGCCAGCAGCTCCGGGGTGAGAGAGACCCAGTACTTC.